The TCR beta chain described here comes from a study of T cells in Graves' hyperthyroidism and ophthalmopathy. Study-level findings and limits: Ophthalmopathy cases were set apart from stable hyperthyroidism by a 13 V-J model. Blood samples included most of the expanded thyroid clonotypes exceeding 0.001.

The length of the CDR3 is 19 residues. The germline V gene has CDR1 MNHNS and CDR2 SASEGT. The junction had 13 bases not matched to a gene; V was cut back by 3 bases and J by 2 bases. The TCR beta CDR3 regions underwent amplification using RNA transcripts as the source. First-round RT-PCR with HTBI primers amplified the TCR CDR3 region. TCRdb independently ran MiXCR on the multiplex PCR reads; one entry per CDR3 protein. The data show around 700,000 distinct CDR3 sequences, roughly a sixth seen once. This clonotype was counted between two and nine times. Its antigen is as yet unknown. The sequenced material came from blood. J is TRBJ1-5 and V is TRBV6-1; 10 bases map to TRBD1. This receptor was obtained from a woman between 50 and 59 years old with Graves' hyperthyroidism that later progressed to Graves' ophthalmopathy. The CDR3 region has the DNA TGTGCCAGCAGTGATCTTCCGGGACAGGGGTGGGGGGGCAATCAGCCCCAGCATTTT. It specifies CASSDLPGQGWGGNQPQHF.